The 29 T cell receptor beta chains reported below all come from one sample, sequenced in a study of blood T cell repertoires in COVID-19. TCRdb keeps only in-frame clones here, not all; method: immunoSEQ multiplex PCR. The repertoire includes approximately 90,000 clones, around 88% of them detected once, and roughly a sixth sits in the top ten. What was sequenced was peripheral blood. Source of these receptors: a woman of 80 years or more with acute or convalescent COVID-19.

The sample holds a few counts of this clone. The chain couples TRBV6-6 to TRBJ1-2; D not resolved. V shed 4 bases and J shed 6 bases, with 12 bases lying between them. The CDR3 loop spans 13 amino acids. Germline CDR1 is MNHNY and CDR2 is SVGAGI (reference sequence). This CDR3 reads CASSFVPRDGYTF. CDR3 nucleotides: TGTGCCAGCAGTTTTGTCCCCCGAGATGGCTACACCTTC.

The rearrangement uses TRBV10-2 and TRBJ2-7; D gene ambiguous. V shed 3 bases and J shed 5 bases, with 8 bases lying between them. The CDR3 is made up of 12 amino acids. Germline V lookup: CDR1 WSHSY, CDR2 SAAADI. The chain's CDR3 is CASSEVRDEQYF. CDR3 bases: TGCGCCAGCAGTGAAGTAAGAGACGAGCAGTACTTC.

The V and J genes are TRBV5-1 and TRBJ1-3; a possible D gene is TRBD1 (5 bases). The length of the CDR3 is 14 residues. The germline CDR1 and CDR2 sequences are SGHRS and YFSETQ. The V gene lost 0 bases and the J gene lost 4 bases, with 8 bases spanning the gap. The CDR3 DNA follows: TGCGCCAGCAGCTTGGCAGGGATCGGAAACACCATATATTTT. This codes for CASSLAGIGNTIYF.

This chain links TRBV7-2 with TRBJ2-6, with D perhaps matching TRBD1 (6 bases). The CDR3 contains 16 residues. Germline V lookup: CDR1 SGHTA, CDR2 FQGNSA. The V end lost 5 bases, the J end lost 0 bases, and 11 bases lay between the germline ends. DNA of the CDR3: TGTGCCAGCAGCACTAACAGGGTCTCTGGGGCCAACGTCCTGACTTTC. The encoded protein is CASSTNRVSGANVLTF. Drawing the rest from reference TRBV7-2 and TRBJ2-6, the complete variable domain is GAGVSQSPSNKVTEKGKDVELRCDPISGHTALYWYRQSLGQGLEFLIYFQGNSAPDKSGLPSDRFSAERTGGSVSTLTIQRTQQEDSAVYLCASSTNRVSGANVLTFGAGSRLTVL.

The chain carries TRBV11-2 and TRBJ2-5; TRBD2 matches at 11 bases. Germline CDR1 SGHAT, CDR2 FQNNGV. CDR3 size: 19 residues. V trimming: 0 bases; J trimming: 4 bases; junction bases outside the gene matches: 13. DNA for the CDR3: TGTGCCAGCAGCTTAGATCTAGCTAGCGGGGGGATCTGGGGAGAGACCCAGTACTTC. Its protein product is CASSLDLASGGIWGETQYF.

The J gene is TRBJ2-3, the V gene TRBV28, with 9 bases identical to TRBD2. Germline V gene data show CDR1 as MDHEN and CDR2 as SYDVKM. V lost 2 bases and J lost 6; bases outside the gene matches: 3. The CDR3 contains 14 residues. The CDR3 DNA is TGTGCCAGCAGTTTAGCGGGGGGGTTCGATACGCAGTATTTT. Its translation is CASSLAGGFDTQYF.

The chain employs TRBV6-5 and TRBJ1-3; TRBD1 matches at 9 bases. The CDR3 length is 15 residues. Germline V gives CDR1 MNHEY, CDR2 SVGAGI. V lost 6 bases, J lost 4 bases, and 7 bases stayed unmatched. CDR3 in amino acids: CASSGRDRAGNTIYF. The CDR3, as DNA: TGTGCCAGCAGCGGCCGGGACAGGGCGGGAAACACCATATATTTT.

This sequence joins TRBV5-1 and TRBJ2-2; unclear D gene. The CDR3 has 14 residues. V was clipped by 4 bases and J by 5 bases, with 12 bases between them. Looked up from germline, CDR1 is SGHRS and CDR2 is YFSETQ. The CDR3 spells CASSLNQETGELFF. The DNA of the CDR3 is TGCGCCAGCAGCCTAAACCAGGAAACCGGGGAGCTGTTTTTT.

The chain has TRBV6-1 and TRBJ1-5; D is possibly TRBD1 (5 bases). There are 14 residues in the CDR3. Germline assignment: CDR1 MNHNS and CDR2 SASEGT. Trimming took off 5 bases at V and 3 bases at J, with 11 bases between the two ends. CDR3 nucleotide sequence: TGTGCCAGCAGTCCGGGACTGCTCAATCAGCCCCAGCATTTT. Protein product: CASSPGLLNQPQHF.

The chain carries TRBV2 and TRBJ2-1; 7 bases match TRBD1. This CDR3 is built from 12 residues. Germline trimming cut 5 bases from V and 16 bases from J; bases unmatched to any gene: 11. Germline-derived CDR1 and CDR2 are SNHLY and FYNNEI. The CDR3 region has the DNA TGTGCCAGCAGTTCCCGGGACAGCGGTAAATTCTTC. Its protein product is CASSSRDSGKFF.

The CDR3 nucleotides read TGCGCCAGCAGCCCTTTAGGACAGGCACTATATGGCTACACCTTC. Encoded protein: CASSPLGQALYGYTF. The J gene is TRBJ1-2, the V gene TRBV5-1; 7 nucleotides align to TRBD1. From germline, CDR1 is SGHRS and CDR2 YFSETQ. The CDR3 totals 15 residues. With V trimmed by 4 bases and J by 5 bases, 11 bases remained unmatched.

The chain uses TRBV3-1 (or the pseudogene TRBV3-2) and TRBJ2-2, with 12 bases lining up with TRBD2. Germline V gene lookup returns CDR1 LGHDT and CDR2 YNNKEL (reference sequence). J gave up 6 bases and V 2 bases, and 1 base lay outside the gene matches. This CDR3 contains 15 residues. The CDR3 region is CASSQLAGGPGELFF. In DNA form, the CDR3 reads TGTGCCAGCAGCCAACTAGCGGGGGGGCCCGGGGAGCTGTTTTTT.

The V call is TRBV7-9, the J call TRBJ2-1, with a tentative D call TRBD1 (5 bases). CDR1 and CDR2 from the germline V gene are SEHNR and FQNEAQ (reference sequence). V was shortened by 1 base and J by 10 bases, with 14 bases between the two germline ends. This CDR3 spans 14 amino acids. The CDR3 here is CASSLVTGFKEQFF. DNA of the CDR3: TGTGCCAGCAGCTTAGTTACAGGTTTTAAAGAGCAGTTCTTC.

The chain links TRBV19 to TRBJ1-2; TRBD1 is a possible D gene (5 bases). The V gene's germline CDR1 is LNHDA and CDR2 SQIVND (reference sequence). V dropped 0 bases and J dropped 4 bases, with 12 bases sitting between them. The CDR3 runs to 15 residues. In DNA, the CDR3 is TGTGCCAGTAGTATAGAACCAGGGTACGGCTATGGCTACACCTTC. Encoded protein: CASSIEPGYGYGYTF.

A word on this clone: Within the sample, other DNA sequences also encode this same CDR3. The rearrangement links TRBV18 to TRBJ1-4; D may be TRBD1 (6 bases). This CDR3 contains 15 residues. With 6 bases removed from V and 3 bases from J, the gap between germline ends came to 14 bases. Per germline, CDR1 KGHSH and CDR2 LQKENI. The CDR3 coding sequence is TGTGCCAGCTCGCTCCTACAGGGCCCTAATGAAAAACTGTTTTTT. Encoded protein: CASSLLQGPNEKLFF.

The V call is TRBV10-3, the J call TRBJ2-1, with 7 bases aligning to TRBD2. V was clipped by 11 bases and J by 5 bases; unmatched bases: 6. The CDR3 sequence is 12 residues long. CDR1 is ENHRY and CDR2 is SYGVKD in the germline V gene. Here the CDR3 reads CAAARGDNEQFF. CDR3 sequence (DNA): TGTGCCGCCGCCCGGGGGGACAATGAGCAGTTCTTC.

This chain uses TRBV11-3 with TRBJ2-7; tentative D call: TRBD2 (5 bases). The germline gives CDR1 SGHNT, CDR2 YENEEA. V shed 5 bases and J shed 2 bases, with 10 bases lying between them. The CDR3 runs to 13 residues. CDR3 nucleotides: TGTGCCAGCAGCCCGGAGGCGGCCTACGAGCAGTACTTC. As protein: CASSPEAAYEQYF.

The chain has TRBV7-2 and TRBJ1-5, with 7 bases fitting TRBD1. Germline V gene lookup returns CDR1 SGHTA and CDR2 FQGNSA. The CDR3 consists of 19 residues. V was clipped by 1 base and J by 6 bases; unmatched bases: 18. This CDR3 is CASSLDRGGVFSFRQPQHF. The CDR3 DNA reads as TGTGCCAGCAGCTTAGACAGGGGAGGAGTCTTCTCCTTCCGTCAGCCCCAGCATTTT.

The chain employs TRBV3-1 (or the pseudogene TRBV3-2) and TRBJ1-3, with a tentative D call TRBD1 (5 bases). Germline lookup yields CDR1 LGHDT and CDR2 YNNKEL (reference sequence). The germline V and J ends were trimmed by 3 bases and 3 bases, with 9 bases remaining between them. The CDR3 covers 14 residues. The CDR3 DNA is TGTGCCAGCAGCCAGCCAGGGTATGGAAACACCATATATTTT. Translated: CASSQPGYGNTIYF.

The chain combines TRBV9 with TRBJ1-4; possible D gene TRBD1, 6 bases. Looked up from germline, CDR1 is SGDLS and CDR2 is YYNGEE. This CDR3 is built from 15 residues. Trimming took 0 bases from V and 5 from J, leaving 11 bases between them. The CDR3 nucleotides are TGTGCCAGCAGCGTAGACGACAGGAGGAATGAAAAACTGTTTTTT. Residues: CASSVDDRRNEKLFF.

The chain links TRBV5-1 to TRBJ1-5; no definite D call. Trimming cost V 0 bases and J 1 base, with 8 bases left between them. The CDR3 sequence is 15 residues long. CDR1 is SGHRS, CDR2 YFSETQ, per germline. CDR3 sequence: CASSLGTSSNQPQHF. The CDR3 DNA reads as TGCGCCAGCAGCTTGGGAACATCAAGCAATCAGCCCCAGCATTTT.

The V gene is TRBV24-1, the J gene TRBJ2-2; 10 nucleotides align to TRBD1. The CDR3 runs to 17 residues. Germline loops: CDR1 KGHDR, CDR2 SFDVKD. Trimming at V came to 1 base and at J to 3 bases, leaving 4 bases not matched to a gene. Here the CDR3 reads CATSDLPGTGDTGELFF. CDR3 nucleotides: TGTGCCACCAGTGATTTACCAGGGACAGGGGACACCGGGGAGCTGTTTTTT.

In this sample, this clone turned up once. The chain recombines TRBV5-6 with TRBJ1-2; the match to TRBD1 covers 7 bases. Trimming took 2 bases from V and 8 from J; bases not matched to a gene: 3. The CDR3 totals 12 residues. The germline V gene has CDR1 SGHDT and CDR2 YYEEEE. The CDR3 bases are TGTGCCAGCAGCTTAGGGGGCTGGGGCTACACCTTC. It is translated as CASSLGGWGYTF.

The rearrangement uses TRBV9 and TRBJ1-3, with D possibly matching TRBD1 (5 bases). CDR3 length equals 14 residues. CDR1 SGDLS and CDR2 YYNGEE come from the germline V gene. The V and J ends lost 2 bases and 2 bases respectively, with 8 bases between them. The CDR3 reads CASSVGGPGNTIYF. In nucleotides, the CDR3 is TGTGCCAGCAGCGTCGGGGGACCTGGAAACACCATATATTTT.

This chain uses TRBV9 with TRBJ1-1; a weak D match, TRBD1 (5 bases). The CDR3 totals 16 residues. Germline V gene lookup returns CDR1 SGDLS and CDR2 YYNGEE. V lost 0 bases and J lost 4, with 16 bases in between. CDR3 region: CASSVGGARGSTEAFF. CDR3 nucleotides: TGTGCCAGCAGCGTAGGAGGGGCGCGGGGGAGCACTGAAGCTTTCTTT.

The chain carries TRBV10-2 and TRBJ1-2, with a possible D match to TRBD1 (6 bases). V shed 6 bases and J shed 4 bases, with 21 bases lying between them. Germline assignment: CDR1 WSHSY and CDR2 SAAADI. This CDR3 spans 16 amino acids. The CDR3 nucleotides are TGCGCCAGCAGGGGCCCGCGAGCAGGGGCTACCTATGGCTACACCTTC. Translated, it gives CASRGPRAGATYGYTF.

This chain links TRBV10-3 with TRBJ1-1; no firm D call. There are 14 residues in the CDR3. Germline CDR1 and CDR2: ENHRY and SYGVKD. V lost 9 bases and J lost 1, with 15 bases in between. Here the CDR3 DNA reads TGTGCCATAAACAGTAACCGGGGGAACACTGAAGCTTTCTTT. Protein sequence: CAINSNRGNTEAFF.

This chain joins TRBV5-1 and TRBJ1-1; TRBD1 is a possible D gene (6 bases). CDR3 length: 15 residues. V lost 1 base, J lost 1 base, and 11 bases lay in between. Germline-derived CDR1 and CDR2 are SGHRS and YFSETQ. The chain's CDR3 is CASSLRGGENTEAFF. The DNA for the CDR3 is TGCGCCAGCAGCTTGAGAGGGGGTGAGAACACTGAAGCTTTCTTT.

This clone has only one observation. The chain combines TRBV5-1 with TRBJ2-3; TRBD1 matches 8 bases. Germline lookup yields CDR1 SGHRS and CDR2 YFSETQ. V was clipped by 6 bases and J by 3 bases; unmatched bases: 6. The length of the CDR3 is 14 residues. The CDR3 DNA reads as TGCGCCAGCACCCGAGACAGGGGAACAGATACGCAGTATTTT. Its protein is CASTRDRGTDTQYF.